This T cell receptor beta chain is from a study of T cell repertoires in cytomegalovirus infection. Turning to the study itself: Based on public TCR beta signatures, there were indications of CMV infection and of a matching HLA type.

TCRdb called the reads again in MiXCR, with one record for every CDR3 protein. The table includes around 440,000 distinct CDR3 sequences, about 11% detected once. CDR3 length: 15 amino acids. Trimming pared 4 bases from V and 2 bases from J, leaving 12 bases between. Per germline, CDR1 MGHRA and CDR2 YSYEKL. Notes on this clonotype: The antigen is unknown.

Findings of the study overall: The ex vivo response showed dominance by HLA-C-restricted CMV-specific TCR beta clonotypes.

Material: PBMCs. The J gene is TRBJ1-5, the V gene TRBV4-1, with D perhaps matching TRBD1 (6 bases). The TCR originated in a human donor in good health (CMV status not recorded). Some clones in this sample may be carry-over from other donors' samples. In DNA form, the CDR3 reads TGCGCCAGCAGCCCCGGCCGGGGGCGCAATCAGCCCCAGCATTTT. Residues: CASSPGRGRNQPQHF.